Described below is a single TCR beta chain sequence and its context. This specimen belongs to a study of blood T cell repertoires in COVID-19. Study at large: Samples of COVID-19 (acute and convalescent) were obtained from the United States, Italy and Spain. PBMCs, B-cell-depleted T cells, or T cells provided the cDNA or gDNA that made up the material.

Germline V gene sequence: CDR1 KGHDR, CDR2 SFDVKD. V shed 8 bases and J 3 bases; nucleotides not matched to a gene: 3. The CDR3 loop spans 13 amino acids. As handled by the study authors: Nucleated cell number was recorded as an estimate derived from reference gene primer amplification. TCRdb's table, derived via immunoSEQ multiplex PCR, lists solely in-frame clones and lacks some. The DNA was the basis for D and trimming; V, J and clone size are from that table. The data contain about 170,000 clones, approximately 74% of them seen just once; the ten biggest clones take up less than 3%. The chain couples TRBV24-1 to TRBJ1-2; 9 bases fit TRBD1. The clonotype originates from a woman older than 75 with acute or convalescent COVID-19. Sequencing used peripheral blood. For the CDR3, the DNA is TGTGCCACCAAAGGGACAGGGTACTATGGCTACACCTTC. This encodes CATKGTGYYGYTF.